The rows below give T cell receptor beta chains drawn from one sample of a study of cytomegalovirus exposure and HLA in healthy donors. The method was immunoSEQ multiplex PCR; TCRdb's version includes in-frame clones alone and lacks a portion of them. The sample includes about 180,000 clones, less than 90% of them seen just once. Sequences were obtained from PBMCs. All receptors come from a girl aged 5-17 years in good health and CMV-seropositive. Both conserved end residues are part of each CDR3. A D gene is named only where the DNA matches it firmly. Only part of the rows carry a size: once, few, many, or a class if the clone is expanded.

V gene,D gene,clone size,J gene,CDR3 protein,CDR3 DNA
TRBV6-7,TRBD2,.,TRBJ2-3,CATGTSGRGFPLTDTQYF,TGTGCCACAGGGACTAGCGGGAGAGGTTTCCCTCTCACAGATACGCAGTATTTT
TRBV18,TRBD1,.,TRBJ2-2,CASSPSAGQGTNTGELFF,TGTGCCAGCTCTCCCTCCGCGGGACAGGGGACGAACACCGGGGAGCTGTTTTTT
TRBV5-1,TRBD2,.,TRBJ2-5,CASSLVASGSSQETQYF,TGCGCCAGCAGCTTGGTCGCTAGCGGTAGTTCCCAAGAGACCCAGTACTTC
TRBV7-6,TRBD2,.,TRBJ2-7,CASSLELGTSGRAPEQYF,TGTGCCAGCAGCTTAGAACTGGGGACTAGCGGGAGGGCCCCCGAGCAGTACTTC
TRBV9,TRBD2,.,TRBJ2-1,CASSASGREGNEQFF,TGTGCCAGCAGCGCTAGCGGGAGGGAGGGGAATGAGCAGTTCTTC
TRBV6-5,.,.,TRBJ1-1,CASSYQGNTEAFF,TGTGCCAGCAGTTACCAGGGGAACACTGAAGCTTTCTTT
TRBV6-1,TRBD2,.,TRBJ2-5,CASSEAWLAGLYQETQYF,TGTGCCAGCAGTGAAGCGTGGCTAGCGGGACTGTACCAAGAGACCCAGTACTTC
TRBV5-4,TRBD1,.,TRBJ2-7,CASSRDRGLAYEQYF,TGTGCCAGCAGCCGTGACAGGGGCCTCGCCTACGAGCAGTACTTC
TRBV30,TRBD2,.,TRBJ2-7,CALGDYSYEQYF,TGTGCCCTCGGGGACTACTCCTACGAGCAGTACTTC
TRBV9,TRBD2,.,TRBJ2-1,CASSLGMSGASYNEQFF,TGTGCCAGCAGCCTCGGGATGAGCGGGGCCTCCTACAATGAGCAGTTCTTC
TRBV19,TRBD2,.,TRBJ2-1,CASSIGASGPNEQFF,TGTGCCAGTAGTATAGGCGCTAGCGGACCCAATGAGCAGTTCTTC
TRBV25-1,.,once,TRBJ2-7,CASSEPRDSSYEQYF,TGTGCCAGCAGTGAACCCAGGGACTCCTCCTACGAGCAGTACTTC
TRBV6-6,TRBD1,few,TRBJ2-1,CALGDRLYNEQFF,TGTGCACTCGGGGACAGGCTCTACAATGAGCAGTTCTTC
TRBV29-1,.,few,TRBJ2-3,CSVPTGSNVQYF,TGCAGCGTTCCGACGGGGAGTAATGTGCAGTATTTT
TRBV28,.,once,TRBJ2-3,CTSSLGGASTDTQYF,TGTACCAGCAGTTTAGGAGGGGCTAGCACAGATACGCAGTATTTT
TRBV11-2,TRBD2,medium-sized,TRBJ2-1,CASSLGTSGYSYNEQFF,TGTGCCAGCAGCTTAGGAACTAGCGGGTACTCCTACAATGAGCAGTTCTTC
TRBV6-6,TRBD1,.,TRBJ2-7,CASRPDRGEQYF,TGTGCCAGCAGACCTGACAGGGGCGAGCAGTACTTC
TRBV5-1,.,.,TRBJ2-3,CASSLGASSTDTQYF,TGCGCCAGCAGCTTGGGGGCTTCGAGCACAGATACGCAGTATTTT
TRBV18,.,.,TRBJ1-4,CASSPSRGEDEKLFF,TGTGCCAGCTCACCATCCCGGGGGGAGGATGAAAAACTGTTTTTT
TRBV4-2,TRBD2,.,TRBJ2-4,CASSPGTSGKNIQYF,TGTGCCAGCAGCCCCGGGACTAGCGGGAAAAACATTCAGTACTTC
TRBV19,TRBD2,.,TRBJ2-1,CASSIRVAGNEQFF,TGTGCCAGTAGTATAAGGGTAGCGGGAAATGAGCAGTTCTTC
TRBV4-3,TRBD2,once,TRBJ2-7,CASSQEGGGLQYF,TGCGCCAGCAGCCAAGAGGGGGGAGGGCTGCAGTACTTC
TRBV4-1,TRBD2,.,TRBJ2-1,CASSPPLRTSGTYNEQFF,TGCGCCAGCAGCCCCCCTCTGCGGACTAGCGGGACCTACAATGAGCAGTTCTTC
TRBV30,TRBD2,.,TRBJ2-2,CAWRLASGRTNTGELFF,TGTGCCTGGAGATTGGCTAGCGGGAGGACGAACACCGGGGAGCTGTTTTTT
TRBV6-5,TRBD1,.,TRBJ2-7,CASSWTGSGEQYF,TGTGCCAGCAGTTGGACAGGATCGGGCGAGCAGTACTTC
TRBV27,TRBD1,.,TRBJ1-5,CASSLSRRTGINQPQHF,TGTGCCAGCAGTTTAAGCCGTCGGACAGGAATCAATCAGCCCCAGCATTTT
TRBV6-1,TRBD2,.,TRBJ2-1,CASSESVASGTDEQFF,TGTGCCAGCAGTGAAAGTGTGGCTAGCGGGACGGATGAGCAGTTCTTC
TRBV6-1,TRBD2,.,TRBJ2-5,CASSELAGGQETQYF,TGTGCCAGCAGTGAACTAGCGGGAGGCCAAGAGACCCAGTACTTC
TRBV27,TRBD2,few,TRBJ2-5,CASSLEGGGLPQETQYF,TGTGCCAGCAGTTTAGAGGGCGGGGGACTGCCTCAAGAGACCCAGTACTTC
TRBV11-2,.,.,TRBJ1-1,CASSLGSGSTEAFF,TGTGCCAGCAGCTTAGGCAGTGGCTCCACTGAAGCTTTCTTT
TRBV6-5,TRBD2,.,TRBJ2-7,CASSYSGTSGVYEQYF,TGTGCCAGCAGTTACTCCGGGACTAGCGGGGTCTACGAGCAGTACTTC
TRBV7-9,.,.,TRBJ2-2,CASSLVQGPGELFF,TGTGCCAGCAGCTTGGTCCAGGGGCCCGGGGAGCTGTTTTTT
TRBV19,TRBD1,.,TRBJ2-2,CASNWYRGNTGELFF,TGTGCCAGTAACTGGTACAGGGGGAACACCGGGGAGCTGTTTTTT
TRBV10-1,TRBD2,.,TRBJ2-1,CASSSRLAGGNEQFF,TGCGCCAGCAGCAGTCGACTAGCGGGAGGGAATGAGCAGTTCTTC
TRBV19,.,.,TRBJ1-4,CASSIVREKLFF,TGTGCCAGTAGTATAGTGCGGGAAAAACTGTTTTTT
TRBV14,.,.,TRBJ2-1,CASSHTLLVVYNEQFF,TGTGCCAGCAGCCATACTTTACTAGTTGTCTACAATGAGCAGTTCTTC
TRBV6-1,TRBD1,few,TRBJ1-2,CASTESRTGGYGYTF,TGTGCCAGCACCGAGTCAAGGACAGGAGGCTATGGCTACACCTTC
TRBV18,.,once,TRBJ1-2,CASSPREEGYTF,TGTGCCAGCTCACCAAGGGAGGAGGGCTACACCTTC
TRBV6-5,.,once,TRBJ1-4,CASRLFRGSEKLFF,TGTGCCAGCAGACTTTTCCGGGGAAGTGAAAAACTGTTTTTT
TRBV5-4,.,.,TRBJ1-1,CASRSPGAMNTEAFF,TGTGCCAGCAGATCCCCAGGGGCCATGAACACTGAAGCTTTCTTT
TRBV5-4,TRBD1,.,TRBJ1-4,CASSLGGTGQEKLFF,TGTGCCAGCAGCTTGGGTGGGACAGGGCAGGAAAAACTGTTTTTT
TRBV6-1,.,few,TRBJ2-2,CASSEAQGYRLGELFF,TGTGCCAGCAGTGAAGCCCAGGGATATCGGCTCGGGGAGCTGTTTTTT
TRBV6-6,TRBD1,.,TRBJ2-7,CASSSRRGDRGYEQYF,TGTGCCAGCAGTTCCCGCCGAGGGGACAGGGGTTACGAGCAGTACTTC
TRBV29-1,TRBD1,.,TRBJ2-7,CSVEVGTETYEQYF,TGCAGCGTTGAAGTTGGGACAGAAACCTACGAGCAGTACTTC
TRBV18,TRBD1,.,TRBJ1-5,CASSETGDQPQHF,TGTGCCAGCTCAGAAACAGGGGACCAGCCCCAGCATTTT
TRBV2,.,.,TRBJ2-2,CASSGTVSTGELFF,TGTGCCAGCAGTGGGACAGTGAGCACCGGGGAGCTGTTTTTT
TRBV7-2,.,once,TRBJ1-2,CASSYTGLTSNYGYTF,TGTGCCAGCAGCTATACAGGGCTAACATCTAACTATGGCTACACCTTC
TRBV10-1,.,once,TRBJ2-1,CASGGSGLNEQFF,TGCGCCAGCGGGGGGAGCGGTCTCAATGAGCAGTTCTTC
TRBV9,.,.,TRBJ2-7,CASSVSHGGGINTVGQYF,TGTGCCAGCAGCGTAAGTCATGGAGGCGGGATCAACACAGTCGGGCAGTACTTC